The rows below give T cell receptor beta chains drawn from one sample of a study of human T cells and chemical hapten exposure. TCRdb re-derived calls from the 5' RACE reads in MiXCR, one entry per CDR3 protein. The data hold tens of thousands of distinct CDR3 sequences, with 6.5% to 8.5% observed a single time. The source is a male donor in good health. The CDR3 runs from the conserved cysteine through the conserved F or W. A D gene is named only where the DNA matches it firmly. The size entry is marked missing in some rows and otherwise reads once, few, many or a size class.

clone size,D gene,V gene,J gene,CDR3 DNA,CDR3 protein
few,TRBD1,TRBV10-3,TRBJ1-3,TGTGCCATCAGTGGACCGGGACAGGGGGCAAACACCATATATTTT,CAISGPGQGANTIYF
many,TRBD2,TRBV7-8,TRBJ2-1,TGTGCCAGCAGCTTAATGGGACTAGCGGGCGATGAGCAGTTCTTC,CASSLMGLAGDEQFF
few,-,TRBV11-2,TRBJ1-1,TGTGCCAGCAGCTTACAACAGGGTGGCGCTGAAGCTTTCTTT,CASSLQQGGAEAFF
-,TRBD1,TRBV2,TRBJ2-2,TGTGCCAGCAGTCCCCGGACAGGGGGAGCCGGGGAGCTGTTTTTT,CASSPRTGGAGELFF
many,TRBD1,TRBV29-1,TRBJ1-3,TGCAGCGCCGGGACAGGCTCTGGAAACACCATATATTTT,CSAGTGSGNTIYF
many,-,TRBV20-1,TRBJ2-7,TGCAGTGCTAGAAACTCAAGCCTAAGGTACGAGCAGTACTTC,CSARNSSLRYEQYF
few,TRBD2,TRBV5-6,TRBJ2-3,TGTGCCAGCAGCTTGCCGGCTAGCGGGGGGCCTGCAGATACGCAGTATTTT,CASSLPASGGPADTQYF
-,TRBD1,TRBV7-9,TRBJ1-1,TGTGCCAGCAGCGCGGGACAGGGGACCACTGAAGCTTTCTTT,CASSAGQGTTEAFF
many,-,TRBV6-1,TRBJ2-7,TGTGCCAGCAGTGAAGGAGAGGCGGTTTCCTACGAGCAGTACTTC,CASSEGEAVSYEQYF
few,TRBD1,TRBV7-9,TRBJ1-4,TGTGCCAGCAGAGCACCGGGACAGGATAATGAAAAACTGTTTTTT,CASRAPGQDNEKLFF
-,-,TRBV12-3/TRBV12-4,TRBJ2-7,TGTGCCAGCAGTTTCGGGGACGGTACCTACGAGCAGTACTTC,CASSFGDGTYEQYF
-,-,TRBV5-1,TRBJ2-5,TGCGCCAGCAGCTTCCACCAAGAGACCCAGTACTTC,CASSFHQETQYF
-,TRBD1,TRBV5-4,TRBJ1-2,TGTGCCAGCAGGCCGGGACAGGGACTGGATGGCTACACCTTC,CASRPGQGLDGYTF
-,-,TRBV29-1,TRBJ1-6,TGCAGCGTTGCCCTACGGGACATAAATTCACCCCTCCACTTT,CSVALRDINSPLHF
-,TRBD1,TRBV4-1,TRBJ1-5,TGCGCCAGCAGCTGGACAGGGTATAGCAATCAGCCCCAGCATTTT,CASSWTGYSNQPQHF
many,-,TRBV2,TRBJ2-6,TGTGCCAGCAGATTCGGACAGCTACTCTCTGGGGCCAACGTCCTGACTTTC,CASRFGQLLSGANVLTF
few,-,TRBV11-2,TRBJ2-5,TGTGCCAGCAGCCCCCTGGGGCGGACTCAAGAGACCCAGTACTTC,CASSPLGRTQETQYF
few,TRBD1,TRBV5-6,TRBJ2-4,TGTGCCAGCAGCCGCCGGGACAGGAGATCCTTAGGCATTCAGTACTTC,CASSRRDRRSLGIQYF
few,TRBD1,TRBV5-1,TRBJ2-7,TGCGCCAGCAGCTTGACAGGGGGCCTCGACGAGCAGTACTTC,CASSLTGGLDEQYF
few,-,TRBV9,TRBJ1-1,TGTGCCAGCAGCGGTTGGAACACTGAAGCTTTCTTT,CASSGWNTEAFF
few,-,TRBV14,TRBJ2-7,TGTGCCAGCAGTCCCGTACGGGGGCGCTACGAGCAGTACTTC,CASSPVRGRYEQYF
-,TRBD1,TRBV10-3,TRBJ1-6,TGTGCCTCGGGACAGGGGAATTCACCCCTCCACTTT,CASGQGNSPLHF
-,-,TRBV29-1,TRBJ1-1,TGCAGCGCCCCTGGCTTGAACACTGAAGCTTTCTTT,CSAPGLNTEAFF
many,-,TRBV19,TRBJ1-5,TGTGCCAGTAGTATCCCAGGGGATAGCAATCAGCCCCAGCATTTT,CASSIPGDSNQPQHF
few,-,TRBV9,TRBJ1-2,TGTGCCAGCAGCGAGAGGGGCGGCTACACCTTC,CASSERGGYTF
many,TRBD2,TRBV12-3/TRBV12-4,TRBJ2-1,TGTGCCAGCAGCTCCCAAGATCTAGCGGCTGACAATGAGCAGTTCTTC,CASSSQDLAADNEQFF
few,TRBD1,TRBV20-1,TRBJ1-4,TGCAGTTCACCAATTCCGGGACAGGGAGGAGAAAAACTGTTTTTT,CSSPIPGQGGEKLFF
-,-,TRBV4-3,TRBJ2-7,TGCGCCAGCAGCCAACACCCTCATGCAGGGCCTCGGGACGAGCAGTACTTC,CASSQHPHAGPRDEQYF
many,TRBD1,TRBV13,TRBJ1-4,TGTGCCAGCAGCTCTTTCAGGGGGCCGGGAGAAAAACTGTTTTTT,CASSSFRGPGEKLFF
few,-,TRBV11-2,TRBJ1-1,TGTGCCAGCAGCTTAGGGCCCGTGGTGAACACTGAAGCTTTCTTT,CASSLGPVVNTEAFF
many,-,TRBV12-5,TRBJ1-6,TGTGCTAGTGGTTTTGGTGGTGATAATTCACCCCTCCACTTT,CASGFGGDNSPLHF
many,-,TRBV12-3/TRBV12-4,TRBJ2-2,TGTGCCAGCAGGCAGGGGCAGACGAACACCGGGGAGCTGTTTTTT,CASRQGQTNTGELFF
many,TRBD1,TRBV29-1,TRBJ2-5,TGCAGCGTTGAGGACAGGACCCAAGAGACCCAGTACTTC,CSVEDRTQETQYF
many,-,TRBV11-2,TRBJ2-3,TGTGCCAGCTCTGGCCGCCCGTATACGCAGTATTTT,CASSGRPYTQYF
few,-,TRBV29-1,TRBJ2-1,TGCAGCGTTGGGGGGACGGTTGAGCAGTTCTTC,CSVGGTVEQFF
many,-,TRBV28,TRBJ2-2,TGTGCCAGCAGGTTGGGGACCGGGGAGCTGTTTTTT,CASRLGTGELFF
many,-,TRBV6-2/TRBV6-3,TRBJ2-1,TGTGCCAGCAGCCCGACTGAAGATGAGCAGTTCTTC,CASSPTEDEQFF
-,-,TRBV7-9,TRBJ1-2,TGTGCCAGCAGCTTAGACAGCAATGGCTACACCTTC,CASSLDSNGYTF
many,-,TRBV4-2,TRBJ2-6,TGTGCCAGCAGCCAAGAAGGGGAGTCTGGGGCCAACGTCCTGACTTTC,CASSQEGESGANVLTF
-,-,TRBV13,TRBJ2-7,TGTGCCAGCAGCTCTAGGGGGGAGGCCGAGCAGTACTTC,CASSSRGEAEQYF
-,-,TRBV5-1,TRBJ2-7,TGCGCCAGCAGCCCTGGGCAGGGGCCTTCCTACGAGCAGTACTTC,CASSPGQGPSYEQYF
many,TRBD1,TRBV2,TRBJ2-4,TGTGCCAGCAGGAGGACAGGGGGCAAAAACATTCAGTACTTC,CASRRTGGKNIQYF
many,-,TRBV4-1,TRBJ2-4,TGCGCCAGCAGCCAAGAAGGAGCGGGCCTAGCCAAAAACATTCAGTACTTC,CASSQEGAGLAKNIQYF
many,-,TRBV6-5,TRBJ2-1,TGTGCCAGCAGTTCAGATTACAATGAGCAGTTCTTC,CASSSDYNEQFF
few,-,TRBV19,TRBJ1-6,TGTGCCAGTACAACGGGACACCCTAATTCACCCCTCCACTTT,CASTTGHPNSPLHF
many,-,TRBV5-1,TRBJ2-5,TGCGCCAGCAGCCGAGGAAGCCCCCAAGAGACCCAGTACTTC,CASSRGSPQETQYF
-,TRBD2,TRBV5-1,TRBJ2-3,TGCGCCAGCAGCTTGGGGGGGACTACTAGCACAGATACGCAGTATTTT,CASSLGGTTSTDTQYF